The present T cell receptor beta chain was sequenced within a study of cytomegalovirus exposure and HLA in healthy donors. Study findings and constraints: In an earlier analysis, about 87% or about 30%: the productive usage of most TCR beta V segments. The later analysis indicated that the majority of CMV-associated TCR beta chains appeared HLA-restricted.

Primers: 60 Vbeta forward and 13 Jbeta reverse. The repertoire was sequenced with immunoSEQ multiplex PCR; TCRdb's copy has only in-frame clones and lacks some. The repertoire holds about 200,000 clones, about 80% seen once, with roughly 4.5% in the top ten. CDR1 and CDR2 (germline): SEHNR, FQNEAQ (reference sequence). There are 15 residues in the CDR3. Trimming left V 5 bases short and J 1 base short, with 11 bases between. A note on this clone: Its antigen is unidentified.

Healthy individuals who donated bone marrow served as the donors. Material: PBMCs. The source of this sequence is a woman in her 30s in good health and CMV-seropositive. The chain recombines TRBV7-9 with TRBJ1-4, with D perhaps TRBD1 (6 bases). The chain's CDR3 is CASSRPQGTNEKLFF. The CDR3, as DNA: TGTGCCAGCAGCAGACCACAGGGAACTAATGAAAAACTGTTTTTT.